The 19 T cell receptor beta chains below were found in one sample sequenced in a study of control samples from healthy donors and cancer patients. TCRdb's table, derived via immunoSEQ multiplex PCR, lists solely in-frame clones and lacks some. This sample has approximately 140,000 clones, with 88% found just once. Sequencing was done on a sample of blood. These receptors all come from a woman aged 25 to 39 in good health.

In this sample, this clone turned up once. This chain links TRBV7-9 with TRBJ2-3, with 8 bases that match TRBD2. The V segment lost 11 bases and the J segment 3 bases; nucleotides outside the gene matches: 10. The germline CDR1 and CDR2 sequences are SEHNR and FQNEAQ (reference sequence). The length of the CDR3 is 14 residues. The CDR3 DNA reads TGTGCCGGAAGGACTAGCCAGGGGACAGATACGCAGTATTTT. Protein product: CAGRTSQGTDTQYF.

In nucleotides, the CDR3 is TGTGCCAGCAGCCGGAAGCGGGAGTCCGGCGAGCAGTACTTC. Residues: CASSRKRESGEQYF. The J gene is TRBJ2-7, the V gene TRBV7-9; 8 bases fit TRBD2. Trimming at V came to 5 bases and at J to 6 bases, leaving 9 bases not matched to a gene. From germline, CDR1 is SEHNR and CDR2 FQNEAQ (reference sequence). The CDR3 has 14 amino acids.

CDR3 protein: CASSERPTGALSYNEQFF. Here the CDR3 DNA reads TGTGCCAGCAGCGAGCGGCCAACAGGGGCACTCTCCTACAATGAGCAGTTCTTC. The chain couples TRBV9 to TRBJ2-1, with 7 bases identical to TRBD1. With V trimmed by 3 bases and J by 0 bases, 12 bases remained unmatched. Germline CDR1 reads SGDLS; CDR2 reads YYNGEE. This CDR3 has 18 residues.

The genes are TRBV9 and TRBJ2-3; D is unresolved. V gave up 0 bases and J gave up 3 bases, with 8 bases separating them. CDR1 SGDLS and CDR2 YYNGEE come from the germline V gene. The CDR3 runs to 14 residues. Here the CDR3 DNA reads TGTGCCAGCAGCGTAGGGCGTGGGACAGATACGCAGTATTTT. It is translated as CASSVGRGTDTQYF.

This clone was detected a few times. The chain carries TRBV27 and TRBJ2-7; 13 nucleotides align to TRBD2. CDR3 length equals 14 residues. After removal of 8 bases from V and 0 bases from J, the junction contained 1 base not matched to a gene. The V gene's germline CDR1 is MNHEY and CDR2 SMNVEV (reference sequence). The CDR3 DNA is TGTGCCAGCCGACTAGCGGGAGGCTCCTACGAGCAGTACTTC. This encodes CASRLAGGSYEQYF.

V usage is TRBV5-1 and J usage is TRBJ2-1; 7 bases map to TRBD2. The J segment lost 8 bases and the V segment lost 7 bases, leaving 12 bases of the junction unmatched. The CDR3 consists of 14 residues. Germline V gene sequence: CDR1 SGHRS, CDR2 YFSETQ. CDR3 protein: CASRSGGSFDEQFF. The CDR3, as DNA: TGCGCCAGCCGGAGTGGCGGGAGTTTTGATGAGCAGTTCTTC.

The chain carries TRBV6-2 or TRBV6-3 and TRBJ2-7, with D possibly matching TRBD2 (6 bases). CDR1 is MNHEY and CDR2 is SVGEGT in the germline V gene. The CDR3 has 15 amino acids. V dropped 7 bases and J dropped 2 bases, with 18 bases sitting between them. The CDR3 is CASNPWGSGTYEQYF. Here the CDR3 DNA reads TGTGCCAGCAACCCATGGGGTAGCGGTACCTACGAGCAGTACTTC.

This clone was seen a few times. This chain links TRBV7-9 with TRBJ1-1; a weak D match, TRBD1 (6 bases). This CDR3 is built from 15 residues. Germline lookup yields CDR1 SEHNR and CDR2 FQNEAQ (reference sequence). V was shortened by 3 bases and J by 6 bases, with 17 bases between the two germline ends. As DNA, the CDR3 is TGTGCCAGCAGCTTCGAAGGGGGGAAAGGGTCTGAAGCTTTCTTT. It translates to CASSFEGGKGSEAFF.

This chain links TRBV7-9 with TRBJ2-1, with a weak D call TRBD2 (6 bases). Germline lookup yields CDR1 SEHNR and CDR2 FQNEAQ (reference sequence). This CDR3 is built from 15 residues. V lost 2 bases and J lost 3, with 11 bases in between. This CDR3 is CASSLFSGHYNEQFF. The CDR3 nucleotides are TGTGCCAGCAGCTTATTTAGCGGACACTACAATGAGCAGTTCTTC.

The V call is TRBV29-1, the J call TRBJ2-2; 9 bases agree with TRBD1. This CDR3 is built from 18 residues. Germline assignment: CDR1 SQVTM and CDR2 ANQGSEA. V was clipped by 7 bases and J by 4 bases; unmatched bases: 19. CDR3 in DNA: TGCAGCGGACCCCGGGACAGGGATAGTAAGGGAGCCACCGGGGAGCTGTTTTTT. The encoded protein is CSGPRDRDSKGATGELFF.

This chain joins TRBV5-1 and TRBJ2-3; D may correspond to TRBD1 or TRBD2 (6 bases each). CDR3 length: 15 residues. Germline V gene lookup returns CDR1 SGHRS and CDR2 YFSETQ. V was trimmed by 1 base and J by 1 base, leaving 10 bases between them. CDR3 sequence reads: CASSLRGPGTDTQYF. CDR3 sequence (DNA): TGCGCCAGCAGCTTGCGGGGGCCAGGCACAGATACGCAGTATTTT.

This clone was detected once. The chain joins TRBV6-5 to TRBJ2-1; tentatively, D is TRBD2 (5 bases). CDR1 MNHEY and CDR2 SVGAGI come from the germline V gene. Trimming shortened V by 2 bases and J by 8 bases, and 16 bases separated the two germline ends. This CDR3 region has 15 residues. Here the CDR3 reads CASSYTSREWDEQFF. The CDR3 DNA reads as TGTGCCAGCAGTTACACTTCTAGGGAGTGGGATGAGCAGTTCTTC.

This chain uses TRBV10-2 with TRBJ1-6; D not resolved. V lost 3 bases, J lost 10 bases, and 10 bases lay in between. CDR3 size: 13 residues. Germline V gives CDR1 WSHSY, CDR2 SAAADI. DNA for the CDR3: TGCGCCAGCAGTGAACCGGTGCGGTCACCCCTCCACTTT. This gives the protein CASSEPVRSPLHF.

The J gene is TRBJ1-1, the V gene TRBV12-3 or TRBV12-4; D call uncertain. The CDR3 extends over 13 amino acids. V lost 8 bases, J lost 0 bases, and 10 bases lay in between. CDR3 nucleotides: TGTGCCAGCGGATCCAGTATGAACACTGAAGCTTTCTTT. Protein product: CASGSSMNTEAFF.

The V and J genes are TRBV19 and TRBJ2-7; D is possibly TRBD1 (5 bases). V was pared by 5 bases and J by 3 bases, with 17 bases between. The CDR3 consists of 15 residues. The germline gives CDR1 LNHDA, CDR2 SQIVND (reference sequence). The CDR3 nucleotides read TGTGCCAGTAGTCCGCAAGGGGAAGGCCTCTACGAGCAGTACTTC. It specifies CASSPQGEGLYEQYF.

V gene TRBV12-2 combines with J gene TRBJ1-1; the table calls TRBD1, which could not be checked here. TRBV12-2 counts as a pseudogene. This CDR3 comprises 17 residues. CDR3 protein: CASRLGDGGELGTEAFF. The CDR3 DNA sequence: TGTGCAAGTCGCTTAGGAGATGGGGGCGAACTGGGCACTGAAGCTTTCTTT.

Only one count was recorded for this clone. The gene calls are TRBV30 and TRBJ2-7; 8 bases map to TRBD1. Germline trimming cut 8 bases from V and 0 bases from J; bases unmatched to any gene: 9. Germline V CDR1 and CDR2: GTSNPN, SVGIG (reference sequence). This CDR3 comprises 14 residues. The DNA of the CDR3 is TGTGCCGGGAAGCGACAGGGGAGCTCCTACGAGCAGTACTTC. This gives the protein CAGKRQGSSYEQYF.

DNA of the CDR3: TGTGCCAGCAGCTTGATGGGGACTCGGGACACTGAAGCTTTCTTT. Amino acids: CASSLMGTRDTEAFF. The rearrangement links TRBV5-6 to TRBJ1-1; D perhaps matches TRBD1 (5 bases). Germline V CDR1 and CDR2: SGHDT, YYEEEE. This CDR3 has 15 residues. Between the trimmed V and J ends, which lost 1 base and 3 bases, there was a span of 13 bases.

The chain has TRBV11-1 and TRBJ2-3; TRBD1 aligns across 7 bases. CDR1 and CDR2 from the germline V gene are SGHAT and FQDESV (reference sequence). With 1 base clipped from V and 6 bases from J, the junction kept 4 bases outside the gene matches. The CDR3 spans 14 residues. This CDR3 is CASSLGNRGDTQYF. The DNA of the CDR3 is TGTGCCAGCAGCTTAGGGAACAGGGGCGATACGCAGTATTTT.